Listed below are T cell receptor beta chains from one sample, sequenced in a study of identical twins. In TCRdb, the 5' RACE reads were re-called with MiXCR into one record per CDR3 protein. The sample lists a few hundred thousand distinct CDR3 sequences; roughly 9% were seen once. The sequencing sample was made of naive T cells sorted from blood. The receptors originated from a woman aged 50 to 60 in good health. CDR3s include the opening cysteine and the closing phenylalanine or tryptophan. The order of the fields is clone size, D gene, J gene, V gene, CDR3 DNA, CDR3 protein. A D gene is named only where the DNA matches it firmly. Clone size appears in some rows only: once, few, many, or a class for an expanded clone.

size: few
D: NA
J: TRBJ2-1
V: TRBV5-6
DNA: TGTGCCAGCAGCTCCGGACAGTACAATGAGCAGTTCTTC
CDR3: CASSSGQYNEQFF

size: many
D: TRBD1
J: TRBJ2-4
V: TRBV9
DNA: TGTGCCAGCAGCGTAGACCCAGGTTGGACAGGTTGGGGGCCTCCTTTAGCCAAAAACATTCAGTACTTC
CDR3: CASSVDPGWTGWGPPLAKNIQYF

size: many
D: TRBD1
J: TRBJ2-2
V: TRBV20-1
DNA: TGCAGTGCTAGAGGCCCCCCGGGACAGGGAGGGCTGTTTTTT
CDR3: CSARGPPGQGGLFF

size: many
D: NA
J: TRBJ1-3
V: TRBV4-1
DNA: TGCGCCAGCAGCCACCTGGGAGGGAACACCATATATTTT
CDR3: CASSHLGGNTIYF

size: many
D: TRBD1
J: TRBJ2-7
V: TRBV5-1
DNA: TGCGCCAGCAGCGGGGGACAGGGGCACGAGCAGTACTTC
CDR3: CASSGGQGHEQYF

size: NA
D: TRBD1
J: TRBJ1-1
V: TRBV9
DNA: TGTGCCAGCAGCGCGGACAGGCTAGAAGCTTTCTTT
CDR3: CASSADRLEAFF

size: NA
D: TRBD1
J: TRBJ1-4
V: TRBV3-1
DNA: TGTGCCAGCAGCCAGCGGACAGGGAATCATATCAAACTGTTTTTT
CDR3: CASSQRTGNHIKLFF

size: few
D: TRBD1
J: TRBJ2-1
V: TRBV6-5
DNA: TGTGCCAGCAGTTACACAGGACAGGGTAGCAATGAGCAGTTCTTC
CDR3: CASSYTGQGSNEQFF

size: many
D: NA
J: TRBJ2-3
V: TRBV6-5
DNA: TGTGCCAGCAGTCCAACTCTGGGGGCCCTAGGAGATACGCAGTATTTT
CDR3: CASSPTLGALGDTQYF

size: NA
D: NA
J: TRBJ2-2
V: TRBV7-8
DNA: TGTGCCAGCAGCTTAATCTCCCGGGAGATCACGGGGGAGCTGTTTTTT
CDR3: CASSLISREITGELFF

size: NA
D: NA
J: TRBJ2-3
V: TRBV5-1
DNA: TGCGCCAGCACGGTTAGGAGAGCGAGCACAGATACGCAGTATTTT
CDR3: CASTVRRASTDTQYF

size: NA
D: NA
J: TRBJ2-1
V: TRBV21-1
DNA: TGTGCCAGCAGCAAAGGATGGGGCCTAGCGGGGAGAATCCACAATGAGCAGTTCTTC
CDR3: CASSKGWGLAGRIHNEQFF

size: many
D: NA
J: TRBJ2-7
V: TRBV20-1
DNA: TGCAGTGCCTCGAACTCCCGGGCGTCCTACGAGCAGTACTTC
CDR3: CSASNSRASYEQYF

size: many
D: NA
J: TRBJ2-1
V: TRBV29-1
DNA: TGCAGCGTTGGTAGAGGCAATGAGCAGTTCTTC
CDR3: CSVGRGNEQFF

size: many
D: NA
J: TRBJ2-1
V: TRBV6-5
DNA: TGTGCCAGCAGTTCGGGAAGTGAGCAGTTCTTC
CDR3: CASSSGSEQFF

size: many
D: NA
J: TRBJ2-2
V: TRBV29-1
DNA: TGCAGCGCGACCGGGAAATTGAACGGGGAGCTGTTTTTT
CDR3: CSATGKLNGELFF

size: few
D: TRBD1
J: TRBJ1-6
V: TRBV2
DNA: TGTGCCAGCAGGCCCGGGACAGGGATAAGCTCCTATAATTCACCCCTCCACTTT
CDR3: CASRPGTGISSYNSPLHF

size: few
D: TRBD2
J: TRBJ2-2
V: TRBV20-1
DNA: TGCAGTGCTACCGTAGCGGGAGGGCCCTGGGAGCTGTTTTTT
CDR3: CSATVAGGPWELFF

size: NA
D: NA
J: TRBJ1-1
V: TRBV20-1
DNA: TGCAGTGCTGCTATTGGGGGGAAGAACACTGAAGCTTTCTTT
CDR3: CSAAIGGKNTEAFF

size: NA
D: TRBD2
J: TRBJ2-1
V: TRBV7-9
DNA: TGTGCCAGCAGCTTATATCGCGGGAGGGATGACAATGAGCAGTTCTTC
CDR3: CASSLYRGRDDNEQFF

size: many
D: TRBD2
J: TRBJ2-5
V: TRBV5-1
DNA: TGCGCCAGCGCTCCAGCGGGGGTAGGAGAGACCCAGTACTTC
CDR3: CASAPAGVGETQYF

size: NA
D: NA
J: TRBJ2-1
V: TRBV6-4
DNA: TGTGCCAGCAGTGACTCGGGGAGCAGGCAGTTCTTC
CDR3: CASSDSGSRQFF

size: many
D: TRBD1
J: TRBJ1-2
V: TRBV5-1
DNA: TGCGCCAGCAGCGCCGAAGGAGACAGGGGCTATGGCTACACCTTC
CDR3: CASSAEGDRGYGYTF

size: NA
D: TRBD2
J: TRBJ2-5
V: TRBV6-2/TRBV6-3
DNA: TGTGCCAGCAGTAGCGGGAGTAAAAAGACCCAGTACTTC
CDR3: CASSSGSKKTQYF

size: few
D: NA
J: TRBJ2-5
V: TRBV27
DNA: TGTGCCAGCACTCGCAGGGGGGCCCATCAAGAGACCCAGTACTTC
CDR3: CASTRRGAHQETQYF

size: NA
D: NA
J: TRBJ1-2
V: TRBV20-1
DNA: TGCAGTGCCTCAAGCGGGATGTCTAACTATGGCTACACCTTC
CDR3: CSASSGMSNYGYTF

size: NA
D: TRBD1
J: TRBJ2-3
V: TRBV4-1
DNA: TGCGCCAGCAGCCAAGGACAGGGGATGGCAGATACGCAGTATTTT
CDR3: CASSQGQGMADTQYF

size: NA
D: NA
J: TRBJ1-3
V: TRBV6-2/TRBV6-3
DNA: TGTGCCAGCAGCCTCCCGGCGGGGATCTCTGGAAACACCATATATTTT
CDR3: CASSLPAGISGNTIYF

size: NA
D: TRBD2
J: TRBJ2-2
V: TRBV7-9
DNA: TGTGCCAGCAGCTTTTTCGCGGGAGAAAATACCGGGGAGCTGTTTTTT
CDR3: CASSFFAGENTGELFF

size: few
D: TRBD2
J: TRBJ2-5
V: TRBV20-1
DNA: TGCACCAGCTTAAGCGGGAGGGCCGGAGAGACCCAGTACTTC
CDR3: CTSLSGRAGETQYF

size: many
D: TRBD1
J: TRBJ1-5
V: TRBV2
DNA: TGTGCCAGCAGGGAGGACAGGATTAGCAATCAGCCCCAGCATTTT
CDR3: CASREDRISNQPQHF

size: NA
D: TRBD2
J: TRBJ2-1
V: TRBV4-1
DNA: TGCGCCAGCAGCGGCTGGACTAGTTCGTACAATGAGCAGTTCTTC
CDR3: CASSGWTSSYNEQFF

size: NA
D: TRBD1
J: TRBJ1-1
V: TRBV6-6
DNA: TGTGCCAGCAGTTACCCAGGGGGCGCGGCTGAAGCTTTCTTT
CDR3: CASSYPGGAAEAFF

size: NA
D: TRBD1
J: TRBJ2-1
V: TRBV5-1
DNA: TGCGCCAGCAGCCTATATCCCCCCACAGGGGGTTCCCACAATGAGCAGTTCTTC
CDR3: CASSLYPPTGGSHNEQFF

size: NA
D: TRBD2
J: TRBJ2-1
V: TRBV4-1
DNA: TGCGCCAGCAGCCAGCCGGGACTAGCGGGAGAAAACAATGAGCAGTTCTTC
CDR3: CASSQPGLAGENNEQFF

size: NA
D: TRBD1
J: TRBJ2-1
V: TRBV4-2
DNA: TGTGCCAGCAGCCTCGGACAGGGACCCCTCAATGAGCAGTTCTTC
CDR3: CASSLGQGPLNEQFF

size: few
D: TRBD1
J: TRBJ1-1
V: TRBV7-9
DNA: TGTGCCAGCTTTTTATGGGTGGGACAGCAGAACACTGAAGCTTTCTTT
CDR3: CASFLWVGQQNTEAFF

size: few
D: NA
J: TRBJ2-3
V: TRBV18
DNA: TGTGCCAGCTCACCGGTTAAGGGGACAGATACGCAGTATTTT
CDR3: CASSPVKGTDTQYF

size: many
D: NA
J: TRBJ2-1
V: TRBV6-2/TRBV6-3
DNA: TGTGCCAGCAGTTGGCAGAACGACAATGAGCAGTTCTTC
CDR3: CASSWQNDNEQFF

size: few
D: NA
J: TRBJ2-1
V: TRBV19
DNA: TGTGCCAGTAGTATAGATAGGACGGGGTCCCTGCAGTTCTTC
CDR3: CASSIDRTGSLQFF

size: NA
D: NA
J: TRBJ2-5
V: TRBV20-1
DNA: TGCAGTGCTGGGCTGACACAGGAGACCCAGTACTTC
CDR3: CSAGLTQETQYF

size: NA
D: TRBD1
J: TRBJ1-1
V: TRBV20-1
DNA: TGCAGTGCTATTGGGGACAGCCCTGAAGCTTTCTTT
CDR3: CSAIGDSPEAFF

size: few
D: NA
J: TRBJ2-5
V: TRBV10-3
DNA: TGTGCCATCAGTGTGGGGGCGGATAAAGAGACCCAGTACTTC
CDR3: CAISVGADKETQYF

size: NA
D: TRBD2
J: TRBJ2-3
V: TRBV10-3
DNA: TGTGCCATCAGTGAGATCGAACTAGCGGGGGGCCTCACAGATACGCAGTATTTT
CDR3: CAISEIELAGGLTDTQYF

size: many
D: NA
J: TRBJ1-2
V: TRBV7-8
DNA: TGTGCCAGCAGCCCACTACTCGGCTATGGCTACACCTTC
CDR3: CASSPLLGYGYTF

size: NA
D: TRBD2
J: TRBJ2-1
V: TRBV4-1
DNA: TGCGCCAGCAGCCAAGATCCCCCCGGGACTAGCTCCTACAATGAGCAGTTCTTC
CDR3: CASSQDPPGTSSYNEQFF

size: many
D: TRBD2
J: TRBJ2-4
V: TRBV12-3/TRBV12-4
DNA: TGTGCCACCAGGTTCGGGGGGAATGACATTCAGTACTTC
CDR3: CATRFGGNDIQYF

size: few
D: NA
J: TRBJ2-2
V: TRBV5-1
DNA: TGCGCCTCTGCGGGCGCAGCCGGGCCCGGGGAGCTGTTTTTT
CDR3: CASAGAAGPGELFF

size: NA
D: TRBD2
J: TRBJ2-7
V: TRBV3-1
DNA: TGTGCCAGCAGCCAAGTGGCGGGGGGCGAGCAGTACTTC
CDR3: CASSQVAGGEQYF

size: NA
D: NA
J: TRBJ2-2
V: TRBV4-1
DNA: TGCGCCAGCAGCCAAGCCATGCGAGGCGTCCTGGAGCTGTTTTTT
CDR3: CASSQAMRGVLELFF

size: NA
D: NA
J: TRBJ2-1
V: TRBV20-1
DNA: TGCAGTGGAGGAGGGGGATCTTCCTACAATGAGCAGTTCTTC
CDR3: CSGGGGSSYNEQFF

size: NA
D: NA
J: TRBJ2-1
V: TRBV29-1
DNA: TGCAGCGTTGACGGGGGCAGGCAAGCGAGGCACAATGACCAGTTCTTC
CDR3: CSVDGGRQARHNDQFF

size: few
D: TRBD2
J: TRBJ2-3
V: TRBV20-1
DNA: TGCAGTGCCACTCGTAGCGGGCCGTCAGATACGCAGTATTTT
CDR3: CSATRSGPSDTQYF

size: NA
D: NA
J: TRBJ2-1
V: TRBV24-1
DNA: TGTGCCACCAGTGATTTGTTGGGACTCAATGAGCAGTTCTTC
CDR3: CATSDLLGLNEQFF